This T cell receptor (beta chain) comes out of a study of blood T cell repertoires in COVID-19. Study-wide context: PBMCs, B-cell-depleted T cells, or T cells were the source of the cDNA or gDNA that made up the material.

Profiling relied on immunoSEQ multiplex PCR, and the TCRdb table lists in-frame clones only, not all of them. The table lists roughly 330,000 clones, 87% of them singletons. Allocation to cohorts depended on clinical history reported by the participants. Cohort 3 donors were reported recovered after two negative PCRs, clearance, or symptom resolution. CDR1 is SGHDT and CDR2 is YYEEEE in the germline V gene. V was clipped by 2 bases and J by 7 bases, with 15 bases between them. This CDR3 is built from 15 residues. The chain couples TRBV5-6 to TRBJ1-4; a possible D gene is TRBD1 (5 bases). Sequencing was carried out using PBMCs or T cells enriched from blood (not recorded which). The TCR sequence derives from a woman aged 25 to 45 who had recovered from COVID-19. The CDR3 DNA follows: TGTGCCAGCAGCTTCGGGACGAACGGGGGTGAAAAACTGTTTTTT. Its translation: CASSFGTNGGEKLFF. The full variable domain, completed using reference TRBV5-6 and TRBJ1-4, is DAGVTQSPTHLIKTRGQQVTLRCSPKSGHDTVSWYQQALGQGPQFIFQYYEEEERQRGNFPDRFSGHQFPNYSSELNVNALLLGDSALYLCASSFGTNGGEKLFFGSGTQLSVL.